Each of the 32 T cell receptor beta chains below was sequenced from the same sample in a study of cytomegalovirus exposure and HLA in healthy donors. In the PCR, 60 Vbeta and 13 Jbeta primers were used. The repertoire was sequenced with immunoSEQ multiplex PCR; TCRdb's copy has only in-frame clones and lacks some. The sample comprises some 140,000 clones, 76% of which are singletons, and about 3.1% rests with the top ten. Sequenced sample: PBMCs. These receptors were obtained from a man aged 35-49 years in good health and CMV-seronegative.

V usage is TRBV11-2 and J usage is TRBJ1-1, with D hard to call. V lost 7 bases to trimming and J lost 1 base, with 10 bases between them. Germline loops: CDR1 SGHAT, CDR2 FQNNGV. The CDR3 spans 13 residues. CDR3 in amino acids: CASTAPENTEAFF. The CDR3 nucleotides read TGTGCCAGCACCGCACCAGAGAACACTGAAGCTTTCTTT. The full variable domain, its missing parts supplied by reference TRBV11-2 and TRBJ1-1, is EAGVAQSPRYKIIEKRQSVAFWCNPISGHATLYWYQQILGQGPKLLIQFQNNGVVDDSQLPKDRFSAERLKGVDSTLKIQPAKLEDSAVYLCASTAPENTEAFFGQGTRLTVV.

The V gene is TRBV9, the J gene TRBJ2-7, with 10 bases identical to TRBD1. J lost 7 bases, V lost 2 bases, and 3 bases had no gene match. CDR1 and CDR2 from the germline V gene are SGDLS and YYNGEE. The CDR3 consists of 13 residues. The CDR3 DNA reads as TGTGCCAGCAGCGTCGACAGGGGGCAGGAGCAGTACTTC. Translation gives CASSVDRGQEQYF.

V gene TRBV9 combines with J gene TRBJ1-2; 7 nucleotides agree with TRBD1. Germline lookup yields CDR1 SGDLS and CDR2 YYNGEE. The CDR3 length is 15 residues. The V segment lost 4 bases and the J segment 2 bases; nucleotides outside the gene matches: 8. In nucleotides, the CDR3 is TGTGCCAGCAGCCCCAGGGACAGAAACAACTATGGCTACACCTTC. It translates to CASSPRDRNNYGYTF.

This clone was counted between two and nine times. The same CDR3 arises from other DNA sequences in this sample as well. This rearrangement joins TRBV19 to TRBJ1-2, with TRBD1 matching 9 bases. With V trimmed by 3 bases and J by 7 bases, 3 bases remained unmatched. This CDR3 is 13 amino acids long. Germline CDR1 is LNHDA and CDR2 is SQIVND (reference sequence). The CDR3 reads CASSMDRGSGYTF. The CDR3 DNA follows: TGTGCCAGTAGTATGGACAGGGGATCTGGCTACACCTTC.

The chain uses TRBV6-5 and TRBJ1-5; a weak D match, TRBD1 (6 bases). V gave up 6 bases and J gave up 0 bases, with 12 bases separating them. Germline lookup yields CDR1 MNHEY and CDR2 SVGAGI. The CDR3 runs to 15 residues. The CDR3 region has the DNA TGTGCCAGCAGAAGACAGGAATATAGCAATCAGCCCCAGCATTTT. This codes for CASRRQEYSNQPQHF.

To note about this clone: A junction end diverges from the germline sequence, so it may reflect a read error. The J gene is TRBJ2-7, the V gene TRBV7-9; TRBD2 is a possible D gene (6 bases). From germline, CDR1 is SEHNR and CDR2 FQNEAQ (reference sequence). This CDR3 has 12 residues. The CDR3, as DNA: TGTTCCAGCAGCCCCCCCGCTAGCGTGCAGTACTTC. Protein product: CSSSPPASVQYF.

V and J are TRBV19 and TRBJ1-2; 12 bases fit TRBD1. The CDR3 runs 16 residues. The V gene end was trimmed by 6 bases and the J gene end by 4 bases; junction bases not matched to a gene: 9. The germline gives CDR1 LNHDA, CDR2 SQIVND (reference sequence). In DNA, the CDR3 is TGTGCCAGTAGCCCTCCGGGACAGGGGGCGGTCTATGGCTACACCTTC. As protein: CASSPPGQGAVYGYTF.

CDR3 protein: CAWSVRGTNSNQPQHF. CDR3 sequence (DNA): TGTGCCTGGAGTGTCAGGGGCACTAATAGCAATCAGCCCCAGCATTTT. This rearrangement joins TRBV30 to TRBJ1-5; TRBD1 is a possible D gene (6 bases). V was pared by 0 bases and J by 0 bases, with 12 bases between. The germline CDR1 and CDR2 sequences are GTSNPN and SVGIG (reference sequence). The CDR3 loop spans 16 amino acids. The whole variable domain, filled in from reference TRBV30 and TRBJ1-5, reads SQTIHQWPATLVQPVGSPLSLECTVEGTSNPNLYWYRQAAGRGLQLLFYSVGIGQISSEVPQNLSASRPQDRQFILSSKKLLLSDSGFYLCAWSVRGTNSNQPQHFGDGTRLSIL.

The chain couples TRBV4-3 to TRBJ2-3, with TRBD2 matching 10 bases. CDR1 and CDR2 (germline): LGHNA, YSLEER. The CDR3 is 15 residues long. V shed 0 bases and J 3 bases; nucleotides not matched to a gene: 0. The CDR3 DNA sequence: TGCGCCAGCAGCCAAGAACTAGCGGGAACAGATACGCAGTATTTT. Protein product: CASSQELAGTDTQYF.

The CDR3 region is CASRRGSSYNEQFF. CDR3 nucleotide sequence: TGTGCCAGCAGACGCGGGAGCTCCTACAATGAGCAGTTCTTC. The chain links TRBV11-3 to TRBJ2-1, with 7 bases fitting TRBD2. CDR1 and CDR2 from the germline V gene are SGHNT and YENEEA. J gave up 0 bases and V 6 bases, and 2 bases lay outside the gene matches. The CDR3 loop spans 14 amino acids. Full variable domain (rest looked up from reference TRBV11-3 and TRBJ2-1): EAGVVQSPRYKIIEKKQPVAFWCNPISGHNTLYWYLQNLGQGPELLIRYENEEAVDDSQLPKDRFSAERLKGVDSTLKIQPAELGDSAVYLCASRRGSSYNEQFFGPGTRLTVL.

The gene calls are TRBV4-1 and TRBJ2-7; TRBD1 matches 7 bases. Germline V lookup: CDR1 MGHRA, CDR2 YSYEKL. V lost 5 bases and J lost 2; bases outside the gene matches: 6. This CDR3 spans 14 amino acids. CDR3 amino acids: CASSAAGGPYEQYF. Written as DNA, the CDR3 is TGCGCCAGCAGCGCAGCAGGGGGACCCTACGAGCAGTACTTC.

The chain carries TRBV11-3 and TRBJ2-5, with 12 bases identical to TRBD2. This CDR3 has 17 amino acids. Germline CDR1 reads SGHNT; CDR2 reads YENEEA. Trimming took 5 bases from V and 5 from J; bases not matched to a gene: 12. CDR3 protein: CASSPPEASGGAETQYF. For the CDR3, the DNA is TGTGCCAGCAGCCCTCCGGAGGCTAGCGGGGGGGCGGAGACCCAGTACTTC.

This chain joins TRBV7-2 and TRBJ2-4; 7 positions agree with TRBD1. Germline CDR1 SGHTA, CDR2 FQGNSA. The CDR3 runs 14 residues. V was clipped by 5 bases and J by 9 bases; unmatched bases: 10. The CDR3 here is CASSPTGTVGIQYF. Written as DNA, the CDR3 is TGTGCCAGCAGCCCGACAGGGACCGTAGGCATTCAGTACTTC.

The rearrangement links TRBV4-2 to TRBJ2-2, with 10 bases matching TRBD2. Germline V CDR1 and CDR2: LGHNA, YNFKEQ. CDR3 length: 18 residues. J lost 4 bases, V lost 0 bases, and 8 bases had no gene match. The CDR3 sequence is CASSQDGRLAGVTGELFF. DNA of the CDR3: TGTGCCAGCAGCCAAGATGGCCGGCTAGCGGGAGTCACCGGGGAGCTGTTTTTT.

This rearrangement joins TRBV30 to TRBJ2-1, with D uncertain. CDR1 is GTSNPN, CDR2 SVGIG, per germline (reference sequence). This CDR3 is 12 amino acids long. V lost 2 bases to trimming and J lost 1 base, with 3 bases between them. CDR3 in amino acids: CAWSRSYNEQFF. The CDR3 DNA reads TGTGCCTGGAGTCGGTCCTACAATGAGCAGTTCTTC.

This clone has a single count. This chain joins TRBV6-1 and TRBJ2-5, with D perhaps matching TRBD2 (5 bases). The CDR3 extends over 15 amino acids. The germline CDR1 and CDR2 sequences are MNHNS and SASEGT. The V and J ends lost 3 bases and 9 bases respectively, with 20 bases between them. The CDR3 loop is CASSEFIEAAEAQYF. Here the CDR3 DNA reads TGTGCCAGCAGTGAGTTTATAGAGGCAGCGGAGGCCCAGTACTTC.

The chain employs TRBV7-2 and TRBJ2-1, with a possible D match to TRBD1 (6 bases). CDR3 length: 13 residues. Germline V CDR1 and CDR2: SGHTA, FQGNSA. Trimming shortened V by 5 bases and J by 6 bases, and 11 bases separated the two germline ends. The CDR3 protein is CASSVQGPNEQFF. CDR3 sequence (DNA): TGTGCCAGCAGCGTACAGGGTCCCAATGAGCAGTTCTTC.

The chain is built from TRBV9 and TRBJ2-1, with D possibly matching TRBD1 (6 bases). Deletions cut 4 bases from V and 7 bases from J, with 12 bases between. Germline V CDR1 and CDR2: SGDLS, YYNGEE. The CDR3 loop spans 13 amino acids. The CDR3 region has the DNA TGTGCCAGCAGCATTACAGGGACGAATGAGCAGTTCTTC. Amino acid sequence: CASSITGTNEQFF.

The rearrangement links TRBV29-1 to TRBJ2-5, with D tentatively TRBD1 (5 bases). V was trimmed by 7 bases and J by 1 base, leaving 10 bases between them. Looked up from germline, CDR1 is SQVTM and CDR2 is ANQGSEA. This CDR3 is built from 12 residues. The CDR3 DNA reads TGCAGCGCTTGGGGCTCCCAAGAGACCCAGTACTTC. It translates to CSAWGSQETQYF.

This sequence joins TRBV27 and TRBJ1-1; 9 bases align to TRBD1. Looked up from germline, CDR1 is MNHEY and CDR2 is SMNVEV (reference sequence). The junction had 5 bases not matched to a gene; V was cut back by 8 bases and J by 4 bases. This CDR3 spans 13 amino acids. CDR3 loop: CASWTGVGTEAFF. Written as DNA, the CDR3 is TGTGCCAGCTGGACAGGGGTCGGCACTGAAGCTTTCTTT.

This clone occurred a few times. The chain has TRBV2 and TRBJ1-1, with TRBD1 identical over 8 bases. V lost 6 bases, J lost 7 bases, and 10 bases stayed unmatched. Per germline, CDR1 SNHLY and CDR2 FYNNEI. The CDR3 runs to 14 residues. The CDR3 nucleotides are TGTGCCAGCAGGAGGACAGGGAACGGGTATGAAGCTTTCTTT. Translation: CASRRTGNGYEAFF.

The rearrangement links TRBV29-1 to TRBJ2-1; TRBD2 agrees at 10 bases. CDR3 length: 16 residues. Germline CDR1 reads SQVTM; CDR2 reads ANQGSEA. The junction had 11 bases not matched to a gene; V was cut back by 4 bases and J by 5 bases. CDR3 amino acids: CSVALKAGGPNNEQFF. The CDR3 DNA is TGCAGCGTTGCCTTAAAAGCGGGAGGGCCAAACAATGAGCAGTTCTTC.

The chain recombines TRBV29-1 with TRBJ2-5, with D possibly being TRBD2 (6 bases). TRBJ2-7 matches the DNA end more closely, so the J call is doubtful. The germline V gene has CDR1 SQVTM and CDR2 ANQGSEA. The CDR3 is 15 amino acids. The CDR3 loop is CSVEESSGLHYEQYF. In nucleotides, the CDR3 is TGCAGCGTTGAAGAAAGTAGCGGACTACACTACGAGCAGTACTTC.

The V call is TRBV6-5, the J call TRBJ2-4; 9 bases align to TRBD2. The junction had 7 bases not matched to a gene; V was cut back by 6 bases and J by 10 bases. This CDR3 is built from 13 residues. Germline V CDR1 and CDR2: MNHEY, SVGAGI. This CDR3 reads CASSPGLAKIQYF. The CDR3 coding sequence is TGTGCCAGCAGCCCCGGACTAGCGAAAATTCAGTACTTC.

The chain combines TRBV7-7 with TRBJ2-3; possibly TRBD1 for D (5 bases). CDR1 is SSHAT, CDR2 FNYEAQ, per germline (reference sequence). Trimming took 4 bases from V and 4 from J, leaving 12 bases between them. The CDR3 is made up of 14 amino acids. The CDR3 loop reads CASSSQGAADTQYF. CDR3 bases: TGTGCCAGCAGCTCCCAGGGCGCTGCAGATACGCAGTATTTT.

The gene calls are TRBV7-3 and TRBJ2-4; 13 positions agree with TRBD2. The CDR3 extends over 16 amino acids. Germline V lookup: CDR1 SGHTA, CDR2 FQGTGA. J gave up 6 bases and V 5 bases, and 7 bases lay outside the gene matches. The CDR3 DNA reads TGTGCCAGCAGCGTGGGACTAGCGGGGAGCAGAAACATTCAGTACTTC. This translates into CASSVGLAGSRNIQYF.

V and J are TRBV11-3 and TRBJ2-1; TRBD1 might be the D (6 bases). CDR1 is SGHNT, CDR2 YENEEA, per germline. The V end lost 6 bases, the J end lost 4 bases, and 10 bases lay between the germline ends. This CDR3 is 13 amino acids long. The CDR3 sequence is CASSYRDYNEQFF. The CDR3, as DNA: TGTGCCAGCAGTTACAGGGATTACAATGAGCAGTTCTTC. Supplemented by reference TRBV11-3 and TRBJ2-1, the full variable domain reads EAGVVQSPRYKIIEKKQPVAFWCNPISGHNTLYWYLQNLGQGPELLIRYENEEAVDDSQLPKDRFSAERLKGVDSTLKIQPAELGDSAVYLCASSYRDYNEQFFGPGTRLTVL.

The chain joins TRBV5-1 to TRBJ1-2; D not certain. The V gene's germline CDR1 is SGHRS and CDR2 YFSETQ. There are 12 residues in the CDR3. Trimming shortened V by 1 base and J by 8 bases, and 9 bases separated the two germline ends. This CDR3 is CASSLSGGGYTF. In nucleotides, the CDR3 is TGCGCCAGCAGCTTGAGTGGCGGGGGCTACACCTTC.

The genes are TRBV11-3 and TRBJ1-1; maybe TRBD1 (6 bases). Trimming took off 5 bases at V and 1 base at J, with 11 bases between the two ends. The CDR3 length is 14 residues. Per the germline V gene, CDR1 is SGHNT and CDR2 is YENEEA. The chain's CDR3 is CASSQQGRNTEAFF. In DNA, the CDR3 is TGTGCCAGCAGCCAACAGGGAAGGAACACTGAAGCTTTCTTT.

CDR3 region: CAITRTDSYEQYF. As DNA, the CDR3 is TGTGCCATCACCCGGACAGACTCCTACGAGCAGTACTTC. The V gene is TRBV10-3, the J gene TRBJ2-7; a weak D match, TRBD1 (6 bases). This CDR3 contains 13 residues. The V end was cut by 7 bases, the J end by 0 bases, with 10 bases between. Germline V lookup: CDR1 ENHRY, CDR2 SYGVKD.

J is TRBJ1-2 and V is TRBV5-6, with D possibly being TRBD1 (6 bases). This CDR3 comprises 14 residues. With 4 bases removed from V and 1 base from J, the gap between germline ends came to 11 bases. Per the germline V gene, CDR1 is SGHDT and CDR2 is YYEEEE. CDR3 nucleotides: TGTGCCAGCAGCGCAGAACAGGGTAACTATGGCTACACCTTC. Its translation: CASSAEQGNYGYTF.

The V and J genes are TRBV19 and TRBJ2-3; D is perhaps TRBD2 (5 bases). Trimming pared 6 bases from V and 6 bases from J, leaving 19 bases between. Germline V gene sequence: CDR1 LNHDA, CDR2 SQIVND (reference sequence). This CDR3 has 15 amino acids. The CDR3 sequence: CASSTKRRLGDTQYF. Here the CDR3 DNA reads TGTGCCAGTAGCACAAAGCGGCGCCTCGGGGATACGCAGTATTTT.